Presented here are 25 T cell receptor beta chains from one specimen sequenced in a study of control samples from healthy donors and cancer patients. Sequenced by immunoSEQ multiplex PCR; TCRdb stores in-frame clones only, minus some. The sample has about 130,000 clones, around nine tenths seen once. Sequencing was done on a sample of blood. These receptors all stem from a man aged 18 to 30 in good health.

CDR3 coding DNA: TGTGCCAGTTTAGTGGAGGGACAGGGCACGGCGTATGGCTACACCTTC. Residues: CASLVEGQGTAYGYTF. The V call is TRBV2, the J call TRBJ1-2, with 9 bases identical to TRBD1. CDR3 length: 16 residues. Unmatched junction bases numbered 16, after V lost 9 bases and J lost 5 bases. Germline CDR1 reads SNHLY; CDR2 reads FYNNEI.

This chain links TRBV7-2 with TRBJ2-5; D ambiguous. The CDR3 length is 14 residues. Germline loops: CDR1 SGHTA, CDR2 FQGNSA. V lost 1 base and J 2 bases, leaving 8 bases between the germline ends. CDR3: CASSLGFGQETQYF. The CDR3 DNA is TGTGCCAGCAGCTTAGGTTTTGGGCAAGAGACCCAGTACTTC.

The CDR3 loop reads CATSRGGQALNTEAFF. The CDR3 nucleotides are TGTGCCACCAGCAGGGGGGGTCAGGCTTTGAACACTGAAGCTTTCTTT. The V gene is TRBV15, the J gene TRBJ1-1; a weak D match, TRBD1 (5 bases). Germline CDR1 LNHNV, CDR2 YYDKDF (reference sequence). CDR3 length: 16 amino acids. The V and J ends lost 3 bases and 0 bases respectively, with 14 bases between them.

This chain uses TRBV28 with TRBJ1-2; D may be TRBD1 (6 bases). This CDR3 spans 13 amino acids. V gave up 7 bases and J gave up 4 bases, with 13 bases separating them. CDR1 is MDHEN, CDR2 SYDVKM, per germline. The CDR3 region is CASTRGGGYGYTF. For the CDR3, the DNA is TGTGCCAGCACCCGGGGGGGCGGCTATGGCTACACCTTC.

Written as DNA, the CDR3 is TGTGCCAAAGCAATGGAGGGTGAAGCTTTCTTT. Its protein is CAKAMEGEAFF. V gene TRBV2 combines with J gene TRBJ1-1; D uncertain. The CDR3 runs 11 residues. Germline CDR1 and CDR2: SNHLY and FYNNEI. The ends were cut back, 10 bases at V and 7 bases at J, with 13 bases in the middle.

This sequence joins TRBV10-3 and TRBJ2-3; D possibly corresponds to TRBD2 (5 bases). V shed 0 bases and J shed 10 bases, with 14 bases lying between them. The length of the CDR3 is 14 residues. Germline CDR1 and CDR2: ENHRY and SYGVKD. CDR3 in amino acids: CAISESTGKAAQYF. For the CDR3, the DNA is TGTGCCATCAGTGAGTCCACCGGAAAAGCGGCGCAGTATTTT.

The rearrangement links TRBV5-5 to TRBJ1-4, with 9 bases fitting TRBD1. The germline V gene has CDR1 SGHKS and CDR2 YYEKEE (reference sequence). The J segment lost 5 bases and the V segment lost 1 base, leaving 3 bases of the junction unmatched. This CDR3 has 15 amino acids. The CDR3 region is CASSLLGTGNEKLFF. CDR3 sequence (DNA): TGTGCCAGCAGCTTGTTGGGGACAGGGAATGAAAAACTGTTTTTT. Complete variable domain (other parts from reference TRBV5-5 and TRBJ1-4): DAGVTQSPTHLIKTRGQQVTLRCSPISGHKSVSWYQQVLGQGPQFIFQYYEKEERGRGNFPDRFSARQFPNYSSELNVNALLLGDSALYLCASSLLGTGNEKLFFGSGTQLSVL.

This chain links TRBV2 with TRBJ2-1, with 8 positions matching TRBD1. Trimming at V came to 7 bases and at J to 5 bases, leaving 10 bases not matched to a gene. The CDR3 sequence is 15 residues long. Germline V gene lookup returns CDR1 SNHLY and CDR2 FYNNEI. The CDR3 DNA follows: TGTGCCAGCAAAGAAGGACAGGGTTTAAACAATGAGCAGTTCTTC. This codes for CASKEGQGLNNEQFF.

The chain has TRBV9 and TRBJ2-7; 7 bases align to TRBD1. Germline assignment: CDR1 SGDLS and CDR2 YYNGEE. The CDR3 has 15 amino acids. J gave up 3 bases and V 3 bases, and 9 bases lay outside the gene matches. The CDR3 region has the DNA TGTGCCAGCAGCGGTACCGGGACAGACTACTACGAGCAGTACTTC. Its protein product is CASSGTGTDYYEQYF.

The chain has TRBV7-2 and TRBJ2-7; D is uncertain. Trimming stripped 0 bases from V and 2 bases from J, with 11 bases between. There are 15 residues in the CDR3. The germline gives CDR1 SGHTA, CDR2 FQGNSA. The CDR3 region is CASSLAPGAPYEQYF. In DNA form, the CDR3 reads TGTGCCAGCAGCTTAGCGCCAGGCGCCCCCTACGAGCAGTACTTC.

V is TRBV5-6 and J is TRBJ2-3, with D perhaps matching TRBD1 (6 bases). Trimming removed 4 bases at V and 2 bases at J, with 17 bases between. The CDR3 runs to 16 residues. CDR1 and CDR2 (germline): SGHDT, YYEEEE. The CDR3 protein is CASSTYRVPLTDTQYF. The CDR3 coding sequence is TGTGCCAGCAGCACCTACAGGGTTCCCCTCACAGATACGCAGTATTTT. The variable domain in full, completed from reference TRBV5-6 and TRBJ2-3, reads DAGVTQSPTHLIKTRGQQVTLRCSPKSGHDTVSWYQQALGQGPQFIFQYYEEEERQRGNFPDRFSGHQFPNYSSELNVNALLLGDSALYLCASSTYRVPLTDTQYFGPGTRLTVL.

The chain recombines TRBV3-1 (or the pseudogene TRBV3-2) with TRBJ1-6; D may be TRBD1 (5 bases). Germline values: CDR1 LGHDT, CDR2 YNNKEL (reference sequence). Trimming left V 10 bases short and J 6 bases short, with 19 bases between. This CDR3 region has 15 residues. The CDR3 here is CATQAARTGNSPLHF. Here the CDR3 DNA reads TGTGCCACACAGGCGGCGAGAACCGGTAATTCACCCCTCCACTTT.

Turning to this clone: Other DNA sequences in this sample translate to the same CDR3. The chain is built from TRBV7-9 and TRBJ1-1; D gene ambiguous. The V gene lost 2 bases and the J gene lost 4 bases, with 8 bases spanning the gap. There are 13 residues in the CDR3. CDR1 SEHNR and CDR2 FQNEAQ come from the germline V gene (reference sequence). CDR3 in DNA: TGTGCCAGCAGCTTATTGGCTGGCACTGAAGCTTTCTTT. Its translation is CASSLLAGTEAFF.

J is TRBJ2-5 and V is TRBV7-8; 14 bases agree with TRBD2. The CDR3 has 17 residues. Germline V gene sequence: CDR1 SGHVS, CDR2 FQNEAQ. The J segment lost 2 bases and the V segment lost 4 bases, leaving 6 bases of the junction unmatched. The CDR3 sequence is CASSSGTSGGGQETQYF. DNA of the CDR3: TGTGCCAGCAGCTCCGGGACTAGCGGGGGCGGGCAAGAGACCCAGTACTTC.

The genes are TRBV9 and TRBJ2-2, with D tentatively TRBD1 or TRBD2 (5 bases each). Germline V gives CDR1 SGDLS, CDR2 YYNGEE. The length of the CDR3 is 15 residues. Trimming cost V 4 bases and J 2 bases, with 12 bases left between them. This chain's CDR3 is CASSPFWDNTGELFF. As DNA, the CDR3 is TGTGCCAGCAGCCCCTTTTGGGACAACACCGGGGAGCTGTTTTTT.

This chain connects TRBV4-1 to TRBJ1-6; perhaps TRBD1 as D (5 bases). There are 15 residues in the CDR3. Germline CDR1 is MGHRA and CDR2 is YSYEKL. V gave up 1 base and J gave up 5 bases, with 9 bases separating them. As DNA, the CDR3 is TGCGCCAGCAGCCAAGGAGGGGAAAATAATTCACCCCTCCACTTT. Protein product: CASSQGGENNSPLHF.

Worth noting for this clone: Other DNA sequences in the sample encode the same CDR3. The chain combines TRBV7-8 with TRBJ2-5, with D hard to call. Germline V gene data show CDR1 as SGHVS and CDR2 as FQNEAQ. V lost 4 bases to trimming and J lost 4 bases, with 4 bases between them. There are 11 residues in the CDR3. CDR3 DNA sequence: TGTGCCAGCAGCTCGGGAGAGACCCAGTACTTC. Amino acid sequence: CASSSGETQYF.

This clone has only one observation. The CDR3 here is CASSLGGSVFTDTQYF. The CDR3 nucleotides are TGTGCCAGCAGCTTAGGGGGTAGTGTTTTCACAGATACGCAGTATTTT. The rearrangement joins TRBV7-6 to TRBJ2-3; D is unresolved. The length of the CDR3 is 16 residues. V shed 1 base and J shed 2 bases, with 13 bases lying between them. CDR1 and CDR2 (germline): SGHVS, FNYEAQ.

This clone was detected a few times. The chain uses TRBV9 and TRBJ1-3, with D perhaps TRBD1 (5 bases). Trimming removed 0 bases from V and 2 bases from J, with 9 bases in between. The CDR3 extends over 15 amino acids. The germline CDR1 and CDR2 sequences are SGDLS and YYNGEE. The CDR3 sequence is CASSVEAGAGNTIYF. The CDR3 DNA sequence: TGTGCCAGCAGCGTAGAGGCGGGGGCTGGAAACACCATATATTTT.

This chain uses TRBV27 with TRBJ2-7, with 7 bases aligning to TRBD1. V shed 2 bases, J shed 2 bases, and the junction held 6 bases outside the gene matches. This CDR3 is built from 15 residues. Germline lookup yields CDR1 MNHEY and CDR2 SMNVEV (reference sequence). CDR3 DNA: TGTGCCAGCAGTTTAAACGGGCAGGGGGCCTACGAGCAGTACTTC. As protein: CASSLNGQGAYEQYF.

This rearrangement joins TRBV12-3 or TRBV12-4 to TRBJ2-2; tentatively, D is TRBD1 (6 bases). The CDR3 is made up of 11 amino acids. CDR3 protein: CAGRGTGELFF. DNA for the CDR3: TGTGCTGGTAGGGGGACCGGGGAGCTGTTTTTT.

This rearrangement joins TRBV7-8 to TRBJ2-5; possible D gene TRBD2, 6 bases. The CDR3 consists of 13 residues. The germline V and J ends were trimmed by 5 bases and 5 bases, with 12 bases remaining between them. Germline values: CDR1 SGHVS, CDR2 FQNEAQ. This chain's CDR3 is CASSGTAVETQYF. CDR3 nucleotide sequence: TGTGCCAGCAGCGGGACTGCCGTGGAGACCCAGTACTTC. The whole variable domain, filled in from reference TRBV7-8 and TRBJ2-5, reads GAGVSQSPRYKVAKRGQDVALRCDPISGHVSLFWYQQALGQGPEFLTYFQNEAQLDKSGLPSDRFFAERPEGSVSTLKIQRTQQEDSAVYLCASSGTAVETQYFGPGTRLLVL.

The chain links TRBV28 to TRBJ2-7; TRBD1 might be the D (5 bases). The CDR3 loop spans 13 amino acids. Trimming removed 6 bases from V and 3 bases from J, with 12 bases in between. From germline, CDR1 is MDHEN and CDR2 SYDVKM. CDR3 loop: CASRPTDSYEQYF. Written as DNA, the CDR3 is TGTGCCAGCAGACCTACCGACAGCTACGAGCAGTACTTC.

The chain carries TRBV6-6 and TRBJ2-3; 12 positions match TRBD2. CDR1 is MNHNY, CDR2 SVGAGI, per germline (reference sequence). V shed 5 bases and J 4 bases; nucleotides not matched to a gene: 7. CDR3 length equals 16 residues. CDR3: CASSPRTSGVADTQYF. CDR3 nucleotides: TGTGCCAGCAGTCCACGGACTAGCGGGGTTGCAGATACGCAGTATTTT.

This rearrangement joins TRBV28 to TRBJ1-4; D unclear. The CDR3 is 11 residues long. The V and J ends lost 7 bases and 7 bases respectively, with 7 bases between them. The germline V gene has CDR1 MDHEN and CDR2 SYDVKM. CDR3 DNA sequence: TGTGCCAGCAATGACCGTGAAAAACTGTTTTTT. Amino acids: CASNDREKLFF.